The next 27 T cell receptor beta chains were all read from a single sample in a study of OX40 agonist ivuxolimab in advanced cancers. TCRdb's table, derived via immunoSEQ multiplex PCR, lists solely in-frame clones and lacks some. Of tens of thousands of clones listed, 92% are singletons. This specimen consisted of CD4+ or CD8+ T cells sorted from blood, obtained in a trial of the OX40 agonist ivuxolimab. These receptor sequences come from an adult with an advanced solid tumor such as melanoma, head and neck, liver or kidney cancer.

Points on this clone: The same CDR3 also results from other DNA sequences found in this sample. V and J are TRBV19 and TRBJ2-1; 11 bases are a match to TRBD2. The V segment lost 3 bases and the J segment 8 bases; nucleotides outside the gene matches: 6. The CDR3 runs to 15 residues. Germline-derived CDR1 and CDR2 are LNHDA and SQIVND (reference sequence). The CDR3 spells CASSILAGGPDEQFF. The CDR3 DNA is TGTGCCAGTAGTATCTTAGCGGGAGGGCCTGATGAGCAGTTCTTC.

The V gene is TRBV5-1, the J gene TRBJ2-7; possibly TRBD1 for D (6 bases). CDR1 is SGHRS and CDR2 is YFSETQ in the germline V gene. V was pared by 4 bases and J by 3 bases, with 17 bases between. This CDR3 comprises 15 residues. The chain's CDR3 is CASSPGGGQIYEQYF. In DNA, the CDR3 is TGCGCCAGCAGCCCCGGCGGCGGACAGATCTACGAGCAGTACTTC.

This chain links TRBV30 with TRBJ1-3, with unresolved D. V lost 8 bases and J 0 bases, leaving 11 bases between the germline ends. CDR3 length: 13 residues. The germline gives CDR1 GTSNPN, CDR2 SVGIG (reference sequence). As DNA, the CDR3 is TGTGCCCGTTCACAGATCTCTGGAAACACCATATATTTT. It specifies CARSQISGNTIYF.

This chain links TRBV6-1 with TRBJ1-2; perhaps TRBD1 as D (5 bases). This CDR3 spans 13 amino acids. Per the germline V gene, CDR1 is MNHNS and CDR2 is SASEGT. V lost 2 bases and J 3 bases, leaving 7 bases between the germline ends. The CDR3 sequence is CASSERGYYGYTF. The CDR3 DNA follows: TGTGCCAGCAGTGAAAGGGGATACTATGGCTACACCTTC.

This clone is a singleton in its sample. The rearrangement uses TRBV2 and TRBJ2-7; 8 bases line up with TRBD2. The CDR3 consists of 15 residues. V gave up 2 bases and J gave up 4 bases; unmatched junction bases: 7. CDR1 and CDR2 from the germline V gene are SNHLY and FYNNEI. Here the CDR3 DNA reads TGTGCCAGCAGTGAACAGGGACTAGGTAATTACGAGCAGTACTTC. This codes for CASSEQGLGNYEQYF.

CDR3 residues: CARAAPSSSYNEQFF. CDR3 nucleotide sequence: TGCGCCAGGGCAGCCCCTTCGTCCTCCTACAATGAGCAGTTCTTC. The V and J genes are TRBV5-1 and TRBJ2-1; D unresolved. This CDR3 is built from 15 residues. V gave up 8 bases and J gave up 0 bases, with 15 bases separating them. The V gene's germline CDR1 is SGHRS and CDR2 YFSETQ.

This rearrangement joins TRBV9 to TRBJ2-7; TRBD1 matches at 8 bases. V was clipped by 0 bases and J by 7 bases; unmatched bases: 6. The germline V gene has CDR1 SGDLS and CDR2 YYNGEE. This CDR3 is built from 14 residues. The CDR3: CASSVAPTGEEQYF. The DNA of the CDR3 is TGTGCCAGCAGCGTAGCTCCGACAGGGGAAGAGCAGTACTTC.

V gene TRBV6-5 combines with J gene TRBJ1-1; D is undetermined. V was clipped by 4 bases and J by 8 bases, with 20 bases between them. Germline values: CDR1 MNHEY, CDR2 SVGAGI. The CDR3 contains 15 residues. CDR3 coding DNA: TGTGCCAGCAGTTCGCCGAGGGCAACGCTTTCAGAAGCTTTCTTT. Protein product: CASSSPRATLSEAFF.

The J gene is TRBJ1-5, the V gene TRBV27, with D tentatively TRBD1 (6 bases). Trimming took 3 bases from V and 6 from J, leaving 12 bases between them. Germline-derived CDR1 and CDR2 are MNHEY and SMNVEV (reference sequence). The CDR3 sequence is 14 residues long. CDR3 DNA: TGTGCCAGCAGTTTCGCTCAGGGGAGTCAGCCCCAGCATTTT. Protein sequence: CASSFAQGSQPQHF.

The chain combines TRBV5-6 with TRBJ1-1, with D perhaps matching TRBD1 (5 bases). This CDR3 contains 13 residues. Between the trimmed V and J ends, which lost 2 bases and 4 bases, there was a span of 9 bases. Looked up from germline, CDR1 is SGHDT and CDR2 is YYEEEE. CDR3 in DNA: TGTGCCAGCAGCTTTAGGGGTGGCACTGAAGCTTTCTTT. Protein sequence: CASSFRGGTEAFF.

The CDR3 nucleotides are TGTGCCTGGAGTAGACAGGCTAATGAAAAACTGTTTTTT. Amino acids: CAWSRQANEKLFF. This sequence joins TRBV30 and TRBJ1-4; a weak D match, TRBD1 (6 bases). The CDR3 loop spans 13 amino acids. From germline, CDR1 is GTSNPN and CDR2 SVGIG (reference sequence). Between the trimmed V and J ends, which lost 2 bases and 3 bases, there was a span of 7 bases. Using reference TRBV30 and TRBJ1-4 for the parts outside the CDR3, the full variable domain is SQTIHQWPATLVQPVGSPLSLECTVEGTSNPNLYWYRQAAGRGLQLLFYSVGIGQISSEVPQNLSASRPQDRQFILSSKKLLLSDSGFYLCAWSRQANEKLFFGSGTQLSVL.

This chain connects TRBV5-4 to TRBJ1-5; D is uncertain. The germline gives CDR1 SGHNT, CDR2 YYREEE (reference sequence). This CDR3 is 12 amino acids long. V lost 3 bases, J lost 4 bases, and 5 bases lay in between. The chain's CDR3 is CASSSPNQPQHF. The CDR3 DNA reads TGTGCCAGCAGCTCCCCGAATCAGCCCCAGCATTTT.

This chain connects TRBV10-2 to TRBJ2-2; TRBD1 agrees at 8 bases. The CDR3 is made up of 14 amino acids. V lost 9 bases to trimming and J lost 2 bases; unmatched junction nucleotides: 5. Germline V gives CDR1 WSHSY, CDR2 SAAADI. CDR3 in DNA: TGCGCCAGTGGGACAGGAGTTAACACCGGGGAGCTGTTTTTT. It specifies CASGTGVNTGELFF.

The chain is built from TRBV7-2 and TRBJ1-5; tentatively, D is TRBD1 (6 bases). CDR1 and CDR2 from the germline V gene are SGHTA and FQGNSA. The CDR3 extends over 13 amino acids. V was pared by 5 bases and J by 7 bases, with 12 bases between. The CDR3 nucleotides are TGTGCCAGCAGCCCAAACAGGGCACAGCCCCAGCATTTT. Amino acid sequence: CASSPNRAQPQHF.

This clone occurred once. In nucleotides, the CDR3 is TGTGCCAGCAGCCAAGGCCGGTCTAGCACAGATACGCAGTATTTT. Its translation: CASSQGRSSTDTQYF. The rearrangement links TRBV6-5 to TRBJ2-3; D ambiguous. This CDR3 comprises 15 residues. V was trimmed by 6 bases and J by 0 bases, leaving 13 bases between them. From germline, CDR1 is MNHEY and CDR2 SVGAGI.

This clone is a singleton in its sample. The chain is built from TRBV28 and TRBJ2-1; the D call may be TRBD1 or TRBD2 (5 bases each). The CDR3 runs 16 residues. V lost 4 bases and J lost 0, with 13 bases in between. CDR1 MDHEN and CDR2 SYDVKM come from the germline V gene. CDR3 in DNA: TGTGCCAGCAGTTCAGGGACGGCGAGCTCCTACAATGAGCAGTTCTTC. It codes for CASSSGTASSYNEQFF.

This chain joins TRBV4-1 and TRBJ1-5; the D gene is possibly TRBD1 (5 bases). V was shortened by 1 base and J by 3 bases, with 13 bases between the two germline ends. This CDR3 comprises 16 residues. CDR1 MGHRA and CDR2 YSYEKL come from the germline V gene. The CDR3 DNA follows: TGCGCCAGCAGCCAAGTCGGGGCAGGGCCCAATCAGCCCCAGCATTTT. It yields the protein CASSQVGAGPNQPQHF.

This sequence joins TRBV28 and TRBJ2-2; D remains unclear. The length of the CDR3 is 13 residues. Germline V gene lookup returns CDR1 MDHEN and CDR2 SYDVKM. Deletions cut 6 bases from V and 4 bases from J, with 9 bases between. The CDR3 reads CASRYSTTGELFF. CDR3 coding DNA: TGTGCCAGCAGATACAGTACCACCGGGGAGCTGTTTTTT.

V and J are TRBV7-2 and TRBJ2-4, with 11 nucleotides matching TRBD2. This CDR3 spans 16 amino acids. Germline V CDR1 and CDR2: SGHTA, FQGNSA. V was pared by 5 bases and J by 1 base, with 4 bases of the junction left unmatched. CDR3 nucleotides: TGTGCCAGCAGCACAAGGACTAGCGGGGCCAAAAACATTCAGTACTTC. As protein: CASSTRTSGAKNIQYF.

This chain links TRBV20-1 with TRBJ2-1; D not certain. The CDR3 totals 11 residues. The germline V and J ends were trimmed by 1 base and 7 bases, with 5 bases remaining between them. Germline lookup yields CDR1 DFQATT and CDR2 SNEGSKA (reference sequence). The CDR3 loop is CSARVVNEQFF. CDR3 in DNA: TGCAGTGCTAGAGTCGTGAATGAGCAGTTCTTC.

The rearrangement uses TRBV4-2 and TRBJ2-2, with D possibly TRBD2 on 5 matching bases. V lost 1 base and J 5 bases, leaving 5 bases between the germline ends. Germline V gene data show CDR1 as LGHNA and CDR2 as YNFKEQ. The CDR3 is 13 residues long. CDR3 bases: TGTGCCAGCAGCCAAGCGGGAACCGGGGAGCTGTTTTTT. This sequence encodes CASSQAGTGELFF.

For the CDR3, the DNA is TGTGCCAGCAGTTTGCAGGGCAGTCGTGAAAAACTGTTTTTT. The encoded protein is CASSLQGSREKLFF. V gene TRBV27 combines with J gene TRBJ1-4, with D possibly being TRBD1 (5 bases). V was pared by 3 bases and J by 7 bases, with 12 bases between. Germline CDR1 and CDR2: MNHEY and SMNVEV (reference sequence). CDR3 length: 14 residues.

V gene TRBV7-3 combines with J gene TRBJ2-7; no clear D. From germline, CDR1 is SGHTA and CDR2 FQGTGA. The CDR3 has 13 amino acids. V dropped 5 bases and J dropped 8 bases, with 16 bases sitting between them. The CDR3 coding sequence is TGTGCCAGCAGCGGTGGGCAGTCAGAGAAGCAGTACTTC. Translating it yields CASSGGQSEKQYF. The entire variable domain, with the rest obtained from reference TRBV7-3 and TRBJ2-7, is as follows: GAGVSQTPSNKVTEKGKYVELRCDPISGHTALYWYRQSLGQGPEFLIYFQGTGAADDSGLPNDRFFAVRPEGSVSTLKIQRTERGDSAVYLCASSGGQSEKQYFGPGTRLTVT.

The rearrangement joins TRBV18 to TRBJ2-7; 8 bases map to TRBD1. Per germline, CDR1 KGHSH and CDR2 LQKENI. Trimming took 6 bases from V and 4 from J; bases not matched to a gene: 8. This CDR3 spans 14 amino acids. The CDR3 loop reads CASSDTGGRYEQYF. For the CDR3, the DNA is TGTGCCAGCTCCGACACAGGGGGGCGTTACGAGCAGTACTTC. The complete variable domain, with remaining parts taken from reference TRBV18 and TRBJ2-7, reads NAGVMQNPRHLVRRRGQEARLRCSPMKGHSHVYWYRQLPEEGLKFMVYLQKENIIDESGMPKERFSAEFPKEGPSILRIQQVVRGDSAAYFCASSDTGGRYEQYFGPGTRLTVT.

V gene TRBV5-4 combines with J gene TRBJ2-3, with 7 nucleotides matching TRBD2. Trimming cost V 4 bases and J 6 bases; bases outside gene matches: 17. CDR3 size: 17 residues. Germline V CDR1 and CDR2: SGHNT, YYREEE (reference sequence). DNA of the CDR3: TGTGCCAGCAGCCTCGCGGCGGGAGACTTGTTTGGCGATACGCAGTATTTT. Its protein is CASSLAAGDLFGDTQYF. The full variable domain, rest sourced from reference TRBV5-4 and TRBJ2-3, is ETGVTQSPTHLIKTRGQQVTLRCSSQSGHNTVSWYQQALGQGPQFIFQYYREEENGRGNFPPRFSGLQFPNYSSELNVNALELDDSALYLCASSLAAGDLFGDTQYFGPGTRLTVL.

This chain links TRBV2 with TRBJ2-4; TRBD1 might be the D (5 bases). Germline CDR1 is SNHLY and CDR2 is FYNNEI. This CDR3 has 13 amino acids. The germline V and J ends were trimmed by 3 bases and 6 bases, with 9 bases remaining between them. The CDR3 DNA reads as TGTGCCAGCAGTGACAGGGAAATAAACATTCAGTACTTC. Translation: CASSDREINIQYF. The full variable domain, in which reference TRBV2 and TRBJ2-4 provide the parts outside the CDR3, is EPEVTQTPSHQVTQMGQEVILRCVPISNHLYFYWYRQILGQKVEFLVSFYNNEISEKSEIFDDQFSVERPDGSNFTLKIRSTKLEDSAMYFCASSDREINIQYFGAGTRLSVL.

The CDR3 region has the DNA TGCGCCAGCAGCTTGGTAGGGAGGCATGAGCAGTTCTTC. This translates into CASSLVGRHEQFF. This chain links TRBV5-1 with TRBJ2-1, with D possibly being TRBD2 (6 bases). The CDR3 runs to 13 residues. V was pared by 0 bases and J by 8 bases, with 9 bases between. Germline loops: CDR1 SGHRS, CDR2 YFSETQ.